Sequencing of this T cell receptor (beta chain) was carried out in a study of CD8 T cells in Susac syndrome. The multiple sclerosis control group was made up of treatment-naive patients with stable or active relapsing-remitting disease. The germline V gene has CDR1 LNHDA and CDR2 SQIVND (reference sequence). The germline V and J ends were trimmed by 2 bases and 4 bases, with 8 bases remaining between them. The CDR3 runs 13 residues. Random hexamers primed reverse transcription of roughly 0.5 to 1 ug RNA. Amplification of TCR beta CDR3 was carried out by immunoSEQ multiplex PCR, which covered 54 Vbeta and 13 Jbeta segments. TCRdb re-called the immunoSEQ multiplex PCR reads with MiXCR, one entry per CDR3 protein. The table lists some 400,000 distinct CDR3 sequences, more than 80% of them singletons.

The sequence was obtained from a human donor with multiple sclerosis. The chain carries TRBV19 and TRBJ1-1; D unresolved. Sequencing input: CD8+ T cells from PBMCs. The CDR3 here is CASSINPGTEAFF. CDR3 nucleotides: TGTGCCAGTAGTATAAACCCGGGCACTGAAGCTTTCTTT.